The present entry profiles one T cell receptor beta chain with its context. Its antigen is as yet unknown. 60 Vbeta and 13 Jbeta primers were used in PCR. Per the study methods: Around 11 million shared chains were among the about 80 million unique TCR beta chains that a later analysis counted. Profiled with immunoSEQ multiplex PCR; TCRdb holds only in-frame clones, not every one. D and trimming come from the DNA, and the V and J calls and clone size come from that table. The table has about 160,000 clones, around three quarters seen once. The sample is drawn from a study of cytomegalovirus exposure and HLA in healthy donors. Study-wide results and limits: Despite most TCR sequences being rare, some public TCRs occurred in many donors. Altogether, 150 or so TCR beta chains were recorded as cytomegalovirus-associated. In a later analysis, at a false discovery rate of 0.05, 15,000 to 20,000 TCR beta sequences matched HLA alleles.

Trimming removed 5 bases at V and 9 bases at J, with 23 bases between. Per germline, CDR1 MNHNY and CDR2 SVGAGI (reference sequence). CDR3 length: 16 amino acids. This chain connects TRBV6-6 to TRBJ2-1; D ambiguous. This receptor was obtained from a middle-aged man in good health and CMV-seronegative. The sample taken for sequencing was PBMCs. CDR3 sequence: CASSPPTGSLIGEQFF. The CDR3 nucleotides read TGTGCCAGCAGTCCACCGACCGGGTCCCTGATCGGTGAGCAGTTCTTC.